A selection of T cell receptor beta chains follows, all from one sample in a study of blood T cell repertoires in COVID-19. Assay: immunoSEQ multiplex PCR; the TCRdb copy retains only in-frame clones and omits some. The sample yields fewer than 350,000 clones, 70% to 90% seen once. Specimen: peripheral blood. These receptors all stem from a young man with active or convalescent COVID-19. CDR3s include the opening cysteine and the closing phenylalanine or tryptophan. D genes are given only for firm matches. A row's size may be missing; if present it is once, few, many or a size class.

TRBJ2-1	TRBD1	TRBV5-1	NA	TGCGCCAGCAGCCTGGACAGGTACAATGAGCAGTTCTTC	CASSLDRYNEQFF
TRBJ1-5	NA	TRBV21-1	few	TGTGCCAGCAGCAGACTGCAGGGGGACCTTAATCAGCCCCAGCATTTT	CASSRLQGDLNQPQHF
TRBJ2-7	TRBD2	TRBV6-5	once	TGTGCCAGCAGTTACTCGATCCCGAGACTAGCGGGCGAGCAGTACTTC	CASSYSIPRLAGEQYF
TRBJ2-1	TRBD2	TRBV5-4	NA	TGTGCCAGCAGCTGGGGGACTAGCGGGGGAGGGTACAATGAGCAGTTCTTC	CASSWGTSGGGYNEQFF
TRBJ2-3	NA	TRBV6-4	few	TGTGCCAGCAGCCCTAACGGAGAGACAGATACGCAGTATTTT	CASSPNGETDTQYF
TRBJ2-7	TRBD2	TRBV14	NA	TGTGCCAGCAGCCAAGGGTACATGGGACTACGCTACGAGCAGTACTTC	CASSQGYMGLRYEQYF
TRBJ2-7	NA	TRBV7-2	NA	TGTGCCAGCAGCGCCGTGTGGGGGCGCGAGCAGTACTTC	CASSAVWGREQYF
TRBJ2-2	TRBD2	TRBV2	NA	TGTGCCAGCGCCCCCGGAGGACTAGCGATTTTGAACACCGGGGAGCTGTTTTTT	CASAPGGLAILNTGELFF
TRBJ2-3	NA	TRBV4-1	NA	TGCGCCAGCAGCCAAGGACACAACACAGATACGCAGTATTTT	CASSQGHNTDTQYF
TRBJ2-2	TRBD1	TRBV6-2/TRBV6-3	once	TGTGCCAGCAGTTCGGGGACAGGGGTCACCGGGGAGCTGTTTTTT	CASSSGTGVTGELFF
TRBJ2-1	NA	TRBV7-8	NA	TGTGCCAGCAGCTTAGACGAGGCGGCCTACAATGAGCAGTTCTTC	CASSLDEAAYNEQFF
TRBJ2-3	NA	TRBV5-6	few	TGTGCCAGCAGCTTGGATAGCGGCAGGATGAGGACAGATACGCAGTATTTT	CASSLDSGRMRTDTQYF
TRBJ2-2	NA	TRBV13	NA	TGTGCCAGCAGCTTAGGCCGGCGGGAGAACACCGGGGAGCTGTTTTTT	CASSLGRRENTGELFF
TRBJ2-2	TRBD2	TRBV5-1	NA	TGCGCCAGCAGCTTGCCTAGCGGGGGGGATCCGAACACCGGGGAGCTGTTTTTT	CASSLPSGGDPNTGELFF
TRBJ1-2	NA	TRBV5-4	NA	TGTGCCAGCAGCTCGCCCCTGGGGCAAGACTATGGCTACACCTTC	CASSSPLGQDYGYTF
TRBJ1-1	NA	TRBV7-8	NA	TGTGCCAGCAGCACCAGGGTAGACACTGAAGCTTTCTTT	CASSTRVDTEAFF
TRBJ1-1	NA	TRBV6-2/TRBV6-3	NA	TGTGCCAGCAGTTATCGGTTCCCAGGGATGAACACTGAAGCTTTCTTT	CASSYRFPGMNTEAFF
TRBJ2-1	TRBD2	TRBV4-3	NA	TGCGCCAGCAGCCAAGCTGGCTTGCGGGGGGTCGATACACGGTCCTACAATGAGCAGTTCTTC	CASSQAGLRGVDTRSYNEQFF
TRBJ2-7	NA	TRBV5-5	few	TGTGCCAGCAGCAAGGCCCGGGACGGGAGCTCCTACGAGCAGTACTTC	CASSKARDGSSYEQYF
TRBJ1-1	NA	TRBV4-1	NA	TGCGCCAGCAGCCAGAGGGAGGGGGTTCGGACTGAAGCTTTCTTT	CASSQREGVRTEAFF
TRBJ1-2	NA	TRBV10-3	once	TGTGCCATCAGTGAGTCGAGGTATGGCTACACCTTC	CAISESRYGYTF
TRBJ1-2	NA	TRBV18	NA	TGTGCCAGCTCACCTCAAAGACAGGCGATTGGGGGCTACACCTTC	CASSPQRQAIGGYTF
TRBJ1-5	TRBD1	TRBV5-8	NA	TGTGCCAGCAGCGCGAAGGACAGGGGGCTAGGCAATCAGCCCCAGCATTTT	CASSAKDRGLGNQPQHF
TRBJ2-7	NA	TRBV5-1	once	TGCGCCAGCAGCGACCCACCGGCGAGGTCCTACGAGCAGTACTTC	CASSDPPARSYEQYF
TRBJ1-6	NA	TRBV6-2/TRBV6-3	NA	TGTGCCAGCAGTTTGAGGAATTCACCCCTCCACTTT	CASSLRNSPLHF
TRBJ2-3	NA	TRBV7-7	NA	TGTGCCAGCAGCTTAGGGGGGGACACAGATACGCAGTATTTT	CASSLGGDTDTQYF
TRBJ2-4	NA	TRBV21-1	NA	TGTGCCAGCAGCAAAGGAAATTGGTACAGGCCGGCGAAAAACATTCAGTACTTC	CASSKGNWYRPAKNIQYF
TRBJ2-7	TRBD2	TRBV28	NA	TGTGCCAGCAGTTTACTCCTAGCGGGGGCCTACGAGCAGTACTTC	CASSLLLAGAYEQYF
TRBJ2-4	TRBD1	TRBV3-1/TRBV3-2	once	TGTGCCAGCAGCCAATGGGACAGCTTTTACTTC	CASSQWDSFYF
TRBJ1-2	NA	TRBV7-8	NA	TGTGCCAGCAGCTTAAAGGGGATCTATGGCTACACCTTC	CASSLKGIYGYTF
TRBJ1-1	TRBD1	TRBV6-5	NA	TGTGCCAGCAGGGGGACAGGGCGGAACACTGAAGCTTTCTTT	CASRGTGRNTEAFF
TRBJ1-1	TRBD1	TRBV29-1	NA	TGCAGCGCCCGACAGGGGAGGTTACGGACTGAAGCTTTCTTT	CSARQGRLRTEAFF
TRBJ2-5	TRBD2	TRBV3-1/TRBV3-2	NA	TGTGCCAGCAGCCAAGCCAGCGGGGGGGCAGGGGAGACCCAGTACTTC	CASSQASGGAGETQYF
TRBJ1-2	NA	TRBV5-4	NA	TGTGCCAGCAGCTCAGTGGACTATGGCTACACCTTC	CASSSVDYGYTF
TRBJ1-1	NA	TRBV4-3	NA	TGCGCCAGCAGCCAAGGGACATTGAACACTGAAGCTTTCTTT	CASSQGTLNTEAFF
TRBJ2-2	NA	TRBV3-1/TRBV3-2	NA	TGTGCCAGCAGCCTCGCGGGGGCGGGTTACACCGGGGAGCTGTTTTTT	CASSLAGAGYTGELFF
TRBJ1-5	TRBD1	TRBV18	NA	TGTGCCAGCTCACCAACTGGGACAGGGGGCAATCAGCCCCAGCATTTT	CASSPTGTGGNQPQHF
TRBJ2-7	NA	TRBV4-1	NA	TGCGCCAGCAGCCAAGCTCGACAGTCCTACGAGCAGTACTTC	CASSQARQSYEQYF
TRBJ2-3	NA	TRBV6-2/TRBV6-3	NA	TGTGCCAGCAGTTACTCCGAGACAGGTACGCAGTATTTT	CASSYSETGTQYF
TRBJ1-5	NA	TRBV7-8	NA	TGTGCCAGCAGCTCCCGCGCCCCCTATAGCAATCAGCCCCAGCATTTT	CASSSRAPYSNQPQHF
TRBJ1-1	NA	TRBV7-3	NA	TGTGCCAGCAGCTTCTCCTCAGGGAACACTGAAGCTTTCTTT	CASSFSSGNTEAFF
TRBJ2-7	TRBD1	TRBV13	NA	TGTGCCAGCAGCTTAGGATCGGCAGGGGGTAAAGACGAGCAGTACTTC	CASSLGSAGGKDEQYF
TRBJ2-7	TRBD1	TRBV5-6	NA	TGTGCCAGCAGCCCGGGATGGGACAGGGTGATAATCTACGAGCAGTACTTC	CASSPGWDRVIIYEQYF
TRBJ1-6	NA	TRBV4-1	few	TGCGCCAGCAGCCACCCGGACAGACCTCTCGGTTCACCCCTCCACTTT	CASSHPDRPLGSPLHF
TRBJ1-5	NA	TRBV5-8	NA	TGTGCCAGCAGCTTGGGGCTCGGGAATCAGCCCCAGCATTTT	CASSLGLGNQPQHF
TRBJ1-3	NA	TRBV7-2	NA	TGTGCCAGCAGCTCAGGACTGATCTCTGGAAACACCATATATTTT	CASSSGLISGNTIYF
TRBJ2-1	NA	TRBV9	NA	TGTGCCAGCAGCGACGGGACTTATTACAATGAGCAGTTCTTC	CASSDGTYYNEQFF
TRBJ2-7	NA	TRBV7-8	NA	TGTGCCAGCAGCTTAGGGGCAGGGTCGACGGCTTGGTACGAGCAGTACTTC	CASSLGAGSTAWYEQYF
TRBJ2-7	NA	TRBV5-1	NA	TGCGCCAGCAGCTTGGGACCGGGGGTCGGTCCCTCCTACGAGCAGTACTTC	CASSLGPGVGPSYEQYF
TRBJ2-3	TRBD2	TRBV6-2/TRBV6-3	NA	TGTGCCAGCAGTTCGGCGGTTGCGACTAGCGGCACAGATACGCAGTATTTT	CASSSAVATSGTDTQYF
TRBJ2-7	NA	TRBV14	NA	TGTGCCAGCAGCCAAAAAAGAAGCGGGCCTTCCTACGAGCAGTACTTC	CASSQKRSGPSYEQYF
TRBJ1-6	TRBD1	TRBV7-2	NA	TGTGCCAGCAGCTTACGCTCGACAGGGGGCGATTCACCCCTCCACTTT	CASSLRSTGGDSPLHF
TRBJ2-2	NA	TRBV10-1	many	TGCGCCAGCCGGGGCACCGGGGAGCTGTTTTTT	CASRGTGELFF